This T cell receptor beta chain emerged from a study of breast tumors, draining lymph nodes, adjacent tissues. Study-wide findings and caveats: The lymph node origin of tumor T cells was framed as consistent with a hypothesis, not demonstrated. The data were judged consistent with most tumor T cells coming from lymph node and expanding in tumor. Tumors had less TCR diversity than lymph nodes, more than nontumor tissue. Compared with basal-like, luminal-like tumors shared significantly more repertoire with nontumor tissue.

Turning to this clonotype: Its antigen is unknown.

Germline values: CDR1 SGHTA, CDR2 FQGNSA. The CDR3 contains 20 residues. Trimming cost V 4 bases and J 2 bases, with 27 bases left between them. Samples came from axillary lymph nodes draining the breast cancer. Each CDR3 protein is one row after TCRdb ran MiXCR on the multiplex PCR reads. The sample yields fewer than 200,000 distinct CDR3 sequences, 30% to 35% seen once. The TCR originated in a female donor with breast cancer. Some clones in this sample may be carry-over from other donors' samples. The sequenced sample was axillary lymph node tissue. The chain carries TRBV7-2 and TRBJ2-4; D may correspond to TRBD1 or TRBD2 (6 bases each). CDR3 amino acids: CASSSRVAEGGDVPKNIQYF. In DNA, the CDR3 is TGTGCCAGCAGCTCCCGAGTAGCGGAGGGGGGTGATGTGCCCAAAAACATTCAGTACTTC.